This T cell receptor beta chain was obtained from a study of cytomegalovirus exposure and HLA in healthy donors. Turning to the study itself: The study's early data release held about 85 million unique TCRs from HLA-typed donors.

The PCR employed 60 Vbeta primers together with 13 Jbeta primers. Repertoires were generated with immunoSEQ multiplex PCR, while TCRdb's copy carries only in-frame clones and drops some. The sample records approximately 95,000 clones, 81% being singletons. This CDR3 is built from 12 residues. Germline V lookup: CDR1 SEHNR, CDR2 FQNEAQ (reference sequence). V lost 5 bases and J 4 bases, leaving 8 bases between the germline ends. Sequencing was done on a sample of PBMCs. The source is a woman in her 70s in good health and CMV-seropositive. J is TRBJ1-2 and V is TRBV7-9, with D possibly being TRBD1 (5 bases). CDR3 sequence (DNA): TGTGCCAGCAGCCGCGACAGCTATGGCTACACCTTC. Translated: CASSRDSYGYTF.